This TCR beta chain was profiled in a study of cytomegalovirus exposure and HLA in healthy donors. Whereas donors were nominally healthy upon sampling, unrecorded immune exposures were probable. V lost 3 bases and J lost 3; bases outside the gene matches: 3. The CDR3 consists of 17 residues. The V gene's germline CDR1 is SGHTA and CDR2 FQGTGA. Whole-study results and caveats: CMV serostatus stood as the only immune exposure information on hand. Fewer N-insertions (relative to the roughly 660-donor mean) were reportedly seen in an Asian-associated ancestry cluster in a later analysis. Sequences of the TCR beta chain were said to predict the HLA-A and HLA-B alleles of most subjects accurately.

The PCR contained 60 Vbeta and 13 Jbeta primers. The repertoire was sequenced with immunoSEQ multiplex PCR; TCRdb's copy has only in-frame clones and lacks some. Found here are 95,000 to 100,000 clones, under 85% of them singletons; the top ten hold about 2%. Concerning this clone: Its antigen is unknown.

The V and J genes are TRBV7-3 and TRBJ2-2, with TRBD2 identical over 14 bases. This receptor was taken from a man aged 35-49 years in good health and CMV-seronegative. Sequenced: PBMCs. CDR3 loop: CASSLTSGGAHTGELFF. CDR3 DNA sequence: TGTGCCAGCAGCTTGACTAGCGGGGGGGCCCACACCGGGGAGCTGTTTTTT.